This entry features one T cell receptor (beta chain) sequence. Its antigen remains unknown. This record comes from a study of shared clonotypes between healthy human individuals. Study background: CD4 naive and memory got three plates each, CD8 naive two, CD8 memory one. Points from the study as a whole: Generation probabilities were higher for clonotypes shared across all four sorted-subset donors than for unshared ones. Roughly 4.6% of naive CD4 clonotypes were common to a handful of donors.

The V gene end was trimmed by 7 bases and the J gene end by 0 bases; junction bases not matched to a gene: 9. The CDR3 loop spans 17 amino acids. Germline V gene sequence: CDR1 SEHNR, CDR2 FQNEAQ (reference sequence). Assay runs were performed at deep level. Generated by immunoSEQ multiplex PCR, the TCRdb table keeps only in-frame clones and is missing some. The top ten clones hold around 0.38% of a sample with approximately 2,000,000 clones, roughly 92% of them seen once. V is TRBV7-9 and J is TRBJ2-2; 9 bases align to TRBD1. This clonotype originated in a man between 18 and 35 years old in good health. Some clones in this sample may be carry-over from other donors' samples. Sequencing input: naive CD4+ T cells from PBMCs. Subset given: CD45RA+ positively selected. The CDR3 DNA is TGTGCCAGCACCGACCCCGGGGACAGGGCGAACACCGGGGAGCTGTTTTTT. Amino acid sequence: CASTDPGDRANTGELFF.